These T cell receptor beta chains were read from a single sample in a study of blood T cell repertoires in COVID-19. Assay: immunoSEQ multiplex PCR; the TCRdb copy retains only in-frame clones and omits some. The sample carries roughly 400,000 clones, about 90% recorded once. Material for sequencing was peripheral blood. The source is a woman aged 55 to 70 with COVID-19, enrolled during active disease. Both conserved end residues are part of each CDR3. D genes are given only for firm matches. Part of the rows lack a size; the others show once, few, many or a class for expanded clones.

j_gene	abundance	len	v_gene	d_gene	CDR3aa	CDR3nt
TRBJ2-5	once	14	TRBV7-9	-	CASSLEHNQETQYF	TGTGCCAGCAGCTTAGAACATAACCAAGAGACCCAGTACTTC
TRBJ1-5	-	15	TRBV18	TRBD1	CASSPSTGAAQPQHF	TGTGCCAGCTCACCAAGTACAGGGGCTGCTCAGCCCCAGCATTTT
TRBJ2-6	-	19	TRBV4-2	TRBD1	CASSQGFRTGSSGANVLTF	TGTGCCAGCAGCCAAGGGTTCCGGACAGGGAGCTCTGGGGCCAACGTCCTGACTTTC
TRBJ1-6	once	15	TRBV5-1	TRBD1	CASSLEGTENSPLHF	TGCGCCAGCAGCTTGGAAGGGACAGAGAATTCACCCCTCCACTTT
TRBJ2-7	-	14	TRBV15	TRBD2	CAVRPAGGLYEQYF	TGTGCCGTAAGGCCAGCGGGGGGCCTCTACGAGCAGTACTTC
TRBJ1-6	-	15	TRBV3-1/TRBV3-2	TRBD1	CASSQGDSNNSPLHF	TGTGCCAGCAGCCAAGGGGACAGTAATAATTCACCCCTCCACTTT
TRBJ2-3	-	14	TRBV5-5	-	CASRPTHSTDTQYF	TGTGCCAGCAGACCGACACACAGCACAGATACGCAGTATTTT
TRBJ1-1	-	17	TRBV11-2	TRBD1	CASSLETGTGGAKEAFF	TGTGCCAGCAGCTTAGAAACCGGGACAGGGGGAGCGAAGGAAGCTTTCTTT
TRBJ1-2	once	13	TRBV5-1	TRBD1	CASSWTGDYGYTF	TGCGCCAGCAGTTGGACAGGGGACTATGGCTACACCTTC
TRBJ1-5	-	17	TRBV11-2	-	CASSLGVGGVNNQPQHF	TGTGCCAGCAGCTTAGGTGTAGGGGGGGTTAACAATCAGCCCCAGCATTTT
TRBJ2-3	-	14	TRBV5-1	TRBD1	CASGTGASTDTQYF	TGCGCCAGCGGGACAGGCGCTAGCACAGATACGCAGTATTTT
TRBJ2-4	-	15	TRBV6-5	-	CASSSQAPPGNIQYF	TGTGCCAGCAGCTCACAGGCACCGCCGGGAAACATTCAGTACTTC
TRBJ1-2	-	14	TRBV2	TRBD1	CASSVGTGAYGYTF	TGTGCCAGCAGTGTAGGTACAGGGGCCTATGGCTACACCTTC
TRBJ2-7	-	15	TRBV4-2	-	CASSQTSAGENEQYF	TGTGCCAGCAGCCAAACATCGGCAGGGGAGAACGAGCAGTACTTC
TRBJ2-7	-	16	TRBV27	TRBD1	CASTKETGSMLYEQYF	TGTGCCAGCACAAAAGAGACAGGGTCGATGCTCTACGAGCAGTACTTC
TRBJ2-1	-	17	TRBV7-3	TRBD2	CASSLLDGLAGAGEQFF	TGTGCCAGCAGTTTGCTAGACGGACTAGCGGGTGCGGGTGAGCAGTTCTTC
TRBJ2-3	-	13	TRBV27	-	CASNKGTSDTQYF	TGTGCCAGCAACAAAGGGACTTCAGATACGCAGTATTTT
TRBJ1-4	-	15	TRBV14	TRBD1	CASRRTGRTNEKLFF	TGTGCCAGCAGGAGGACAGGGCGAACTAATGAAAAACTGTTTTTT
TRBJ1-1	once	14	TRBV5-8	TRBD1	CASSLTGANTEAFF	TGTGCCAGCAGCTTGACAGGGGCGAACACTGAAGCTTTCTTT
TRBJ1-5	-	16	TRBV21-1	-	CASRKRTRYSNQPQHF	TGTGCCAGCAGGAAGCGAACGAGATATAGCAATCAGCCCCAGCATTTT